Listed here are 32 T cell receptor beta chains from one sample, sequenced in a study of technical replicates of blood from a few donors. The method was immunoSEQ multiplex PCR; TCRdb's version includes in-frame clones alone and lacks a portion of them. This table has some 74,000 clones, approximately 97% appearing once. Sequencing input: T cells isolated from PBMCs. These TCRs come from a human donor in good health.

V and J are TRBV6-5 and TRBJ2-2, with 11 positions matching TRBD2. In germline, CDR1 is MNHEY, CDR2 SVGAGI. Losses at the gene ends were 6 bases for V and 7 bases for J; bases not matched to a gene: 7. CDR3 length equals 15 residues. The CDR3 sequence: CASSITSGSGGELFF. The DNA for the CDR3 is TGTGCCAGCAGCATTACTAGCGGGAGCGGCGGGGAGCTGTTTTTT.

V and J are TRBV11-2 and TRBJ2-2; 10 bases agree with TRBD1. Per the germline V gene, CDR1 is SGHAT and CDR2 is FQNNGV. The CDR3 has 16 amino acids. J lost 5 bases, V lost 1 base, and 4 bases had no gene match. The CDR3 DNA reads TGTGCCAGCAGCTTAGTTGGGACAGGGGTAACCGGGGAGCTGTTTTTT. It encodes CASSLVGTGVTGELFF.

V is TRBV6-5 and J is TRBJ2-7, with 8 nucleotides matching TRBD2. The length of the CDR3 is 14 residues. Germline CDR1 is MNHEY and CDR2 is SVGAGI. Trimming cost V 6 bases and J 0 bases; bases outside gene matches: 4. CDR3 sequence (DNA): TGTGCCAGCAGAGGTAGCGGGAACTCCTACGAGCAGTACTTC. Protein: CASRGSGNSYEQYF.

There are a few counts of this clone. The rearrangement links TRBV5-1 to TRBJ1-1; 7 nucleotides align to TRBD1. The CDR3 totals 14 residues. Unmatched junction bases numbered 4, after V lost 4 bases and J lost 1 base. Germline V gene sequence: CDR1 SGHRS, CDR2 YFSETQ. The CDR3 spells CASSPRTGNTEAFF. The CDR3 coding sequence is TGCGCCAGCAGCCCTAGGACAGGGAACACTGAAGCTTTCTTT.

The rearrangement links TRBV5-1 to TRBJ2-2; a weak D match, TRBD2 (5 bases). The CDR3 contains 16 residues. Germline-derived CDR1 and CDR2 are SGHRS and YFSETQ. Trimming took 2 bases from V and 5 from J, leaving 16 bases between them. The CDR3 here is CASSFFAVASTGELFF. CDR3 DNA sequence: TGCGCCAGCAGCTTTTTCGCGGTAGCGTCGACCGGGGAGCTGTTTTTT.

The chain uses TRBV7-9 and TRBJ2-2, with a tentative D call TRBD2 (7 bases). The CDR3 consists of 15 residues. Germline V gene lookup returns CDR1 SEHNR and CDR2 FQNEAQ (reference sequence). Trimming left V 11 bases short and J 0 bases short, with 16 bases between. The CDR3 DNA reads TGTGCCTTCATGGGGGGGGGCGCGAACACCGGGGAGCTGTTTTTT. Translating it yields CAFMGGGANTGELFF.

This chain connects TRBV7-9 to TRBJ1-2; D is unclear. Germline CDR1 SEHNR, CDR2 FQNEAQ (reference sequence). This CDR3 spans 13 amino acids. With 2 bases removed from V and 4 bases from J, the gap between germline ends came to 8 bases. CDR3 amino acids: CASSLSQSYGYTF. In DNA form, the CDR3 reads TGTGCCAGCAGCTTATCACAGTCCTATGGCTACACCTTC.

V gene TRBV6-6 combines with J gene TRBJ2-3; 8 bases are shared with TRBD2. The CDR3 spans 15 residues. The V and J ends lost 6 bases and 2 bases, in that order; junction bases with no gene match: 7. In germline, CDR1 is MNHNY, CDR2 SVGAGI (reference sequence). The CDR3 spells CASSAGGVPTDTQYF. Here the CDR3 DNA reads TGTGCCAGCAGCGCCGGGGGGGTCCCCACAGATACGCAGTATTTT.

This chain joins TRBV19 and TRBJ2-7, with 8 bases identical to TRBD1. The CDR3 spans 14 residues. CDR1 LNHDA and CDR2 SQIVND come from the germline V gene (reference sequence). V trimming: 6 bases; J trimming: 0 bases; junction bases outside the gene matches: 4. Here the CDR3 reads CASRGQVNSYEQYF. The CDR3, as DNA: TGTGCCAGTAGGGGACAGGTAAACTCCTACGAGCAGTACTTC.

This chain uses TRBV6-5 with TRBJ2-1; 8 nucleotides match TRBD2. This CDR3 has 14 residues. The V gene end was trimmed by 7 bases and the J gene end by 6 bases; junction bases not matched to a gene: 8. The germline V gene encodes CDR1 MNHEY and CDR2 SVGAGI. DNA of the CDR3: TGTGCCAGCACCGCGGGAGGCCGTTTCAATGAGCAGTTCTTC. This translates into CASTAGGRFNEQFF.

Written as DNA, the CDR3 is TGTGCCTGGAGTCACAGCTACAATGAGCAGTTCTTC. This translates into CAWSHSYNEQFF. The V and J genes are TRBV30 and TRBJ2-1; D gene ambiguous. Germline V gives CDR1 GTSNPN, CDR2 SVGIG (reference sequence). The CDR3 length is 12 residues. V lost 2 bases to trimming and J lost 3 bases, with 5 bases between them. The entire variable domain, with the rest obtained from reference TRBV30 and TRBJ2-1, is as follows: SQTIHQWPATLVQPVGSPLSLECTVEGTSNPNLYWYRQAAGRGLQLLFYSVGIGQISSEVPQNLSASRPQDRQFILSSKKLLLSDSGFYLCAWSHSYNEQFFGPGTRLTVL.

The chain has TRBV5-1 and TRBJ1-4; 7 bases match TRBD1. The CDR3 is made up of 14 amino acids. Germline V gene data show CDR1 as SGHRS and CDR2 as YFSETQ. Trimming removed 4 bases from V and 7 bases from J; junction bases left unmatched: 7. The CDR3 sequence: CASSVGQVAEKLFF. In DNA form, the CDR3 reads TGCGCCAGCAGCGTCGGACAGGTGGCTGAAAAACTGTTTTTT.

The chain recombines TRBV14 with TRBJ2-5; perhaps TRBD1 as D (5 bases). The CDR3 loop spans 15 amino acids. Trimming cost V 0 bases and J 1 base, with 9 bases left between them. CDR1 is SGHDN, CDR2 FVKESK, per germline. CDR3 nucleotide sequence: TGTGCCAGCAGCCAAGATTGGGGCCTCCAAGAGACCCAGTACTTC. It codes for CASSQDWGLQETQYF.

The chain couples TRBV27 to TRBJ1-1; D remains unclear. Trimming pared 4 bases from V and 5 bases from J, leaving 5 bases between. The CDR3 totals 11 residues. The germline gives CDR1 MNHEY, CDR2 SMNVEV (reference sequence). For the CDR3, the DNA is TGTGCCAGCAGTTCCGGGACTGAAGCTTTCTTT. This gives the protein CASSSGTEAFF.

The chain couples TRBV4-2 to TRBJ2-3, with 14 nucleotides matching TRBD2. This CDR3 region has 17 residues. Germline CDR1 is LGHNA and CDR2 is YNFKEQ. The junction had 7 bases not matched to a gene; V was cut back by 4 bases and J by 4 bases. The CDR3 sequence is CASSPGLAGEAPDTQYF. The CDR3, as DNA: TGTGCCAGCAGCCCGGGACTAGCGGGAGAGGCCCCAGATACGCAGTATTTT.

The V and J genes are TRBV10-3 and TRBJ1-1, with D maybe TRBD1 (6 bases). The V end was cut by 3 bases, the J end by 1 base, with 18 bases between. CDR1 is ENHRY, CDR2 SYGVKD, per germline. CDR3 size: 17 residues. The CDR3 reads CAISDSILGARNTEAFF. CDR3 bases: TGTGCCATCAGTGACTCGATTTTGGGGGCAAGGAACACTGAAGCTTTCTTT.

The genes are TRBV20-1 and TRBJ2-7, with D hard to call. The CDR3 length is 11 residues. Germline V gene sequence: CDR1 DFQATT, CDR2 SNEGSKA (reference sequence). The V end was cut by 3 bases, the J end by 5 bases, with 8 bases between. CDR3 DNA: TGCAGTGCTAGCCAGTTGGACGAGCAGTACTTC. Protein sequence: CSASQLDEQYF.

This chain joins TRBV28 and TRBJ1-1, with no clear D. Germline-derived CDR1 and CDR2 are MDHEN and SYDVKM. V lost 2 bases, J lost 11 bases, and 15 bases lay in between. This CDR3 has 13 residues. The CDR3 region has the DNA TGTGCCAGCAGTTTAGGAGAGGTCCTGTGGGCTTTCTTT. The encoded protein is CASSLGEVLWAFF.

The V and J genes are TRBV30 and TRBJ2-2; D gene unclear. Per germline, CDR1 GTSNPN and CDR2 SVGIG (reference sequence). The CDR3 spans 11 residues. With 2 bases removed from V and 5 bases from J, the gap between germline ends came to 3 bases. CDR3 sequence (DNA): TGTGCCTGGAGTATAACCGGGGAGCTGTTTTTT. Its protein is CAWSITGELFF.

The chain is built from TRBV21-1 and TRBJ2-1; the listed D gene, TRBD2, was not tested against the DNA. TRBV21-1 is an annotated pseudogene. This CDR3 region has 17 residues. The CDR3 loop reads CASSKPILAGESNEQFF. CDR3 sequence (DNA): TGTGCCAGCAGCAAACCAATCCTAGCGGGAGAAAGCAATGAGCAGTTCTTC.

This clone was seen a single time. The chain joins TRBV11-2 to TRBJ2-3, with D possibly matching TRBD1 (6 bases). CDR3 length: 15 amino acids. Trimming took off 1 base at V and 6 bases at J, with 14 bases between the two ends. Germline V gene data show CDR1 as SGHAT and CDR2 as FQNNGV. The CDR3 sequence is CASSLAHREGDTQYF. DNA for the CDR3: TGTGCCAGCAGCTTAGCACACAGGGAAGGGGATACGCAGTATTTT.

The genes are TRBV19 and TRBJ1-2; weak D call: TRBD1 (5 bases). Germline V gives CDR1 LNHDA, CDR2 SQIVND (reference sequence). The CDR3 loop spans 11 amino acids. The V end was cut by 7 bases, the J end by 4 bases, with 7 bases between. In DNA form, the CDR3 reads TGTGCCAGTACTAGGGGCTATGGCTACACCTTC. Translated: CASTRGYGYTF.

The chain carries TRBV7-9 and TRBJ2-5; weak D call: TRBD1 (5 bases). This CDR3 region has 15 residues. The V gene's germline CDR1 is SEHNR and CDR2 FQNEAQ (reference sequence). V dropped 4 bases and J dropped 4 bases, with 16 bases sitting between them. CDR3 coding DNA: TGTGCCAGCAGCTACTCGCCAGGGTTACGAGAGACCCAGTACTTC. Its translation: CASSYSPGLRETQYF.

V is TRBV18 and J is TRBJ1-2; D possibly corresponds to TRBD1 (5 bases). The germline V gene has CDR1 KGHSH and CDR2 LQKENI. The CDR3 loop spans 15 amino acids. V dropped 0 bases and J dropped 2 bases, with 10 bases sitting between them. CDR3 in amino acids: CASSPPSPGNYGYTF. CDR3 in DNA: TGTGCCAGCTCACCACCGTCACCAGGGAACTATGGCTACACCTTC.

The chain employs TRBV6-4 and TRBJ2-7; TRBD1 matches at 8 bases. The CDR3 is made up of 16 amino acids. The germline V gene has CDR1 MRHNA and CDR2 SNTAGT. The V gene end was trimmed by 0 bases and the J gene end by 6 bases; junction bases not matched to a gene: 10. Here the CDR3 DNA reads TGTGCCAGCAGTGACTCGGCAGGACAGGGCTCTGGCGAGCAGTACTTC. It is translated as CASSDSAGQGSGEQYF.

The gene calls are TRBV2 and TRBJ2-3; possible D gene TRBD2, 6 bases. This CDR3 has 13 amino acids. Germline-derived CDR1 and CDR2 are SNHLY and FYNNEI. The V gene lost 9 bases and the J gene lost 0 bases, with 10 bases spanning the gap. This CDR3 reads CASVADSTDTQYF. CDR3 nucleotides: TGTGCCAGTGTAGCGGATAGCACAGATACGCAGTATTTT. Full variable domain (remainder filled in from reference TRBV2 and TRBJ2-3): EPEVTQTPSHQVTQMGQEVILRCVPISNHLYFYWYRQILGQKVEFLVSFYNNEISEKSEIFDDQFSVERPDGSNFTLKIRSTKLEDSAMYFCASVADSTDTQYFGPGTRLTVL.

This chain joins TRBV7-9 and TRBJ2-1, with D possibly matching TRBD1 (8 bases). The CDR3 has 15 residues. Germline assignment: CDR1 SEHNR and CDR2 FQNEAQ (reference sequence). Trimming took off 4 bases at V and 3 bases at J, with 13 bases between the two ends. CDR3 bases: TGTGCCAGCAGCTCACAGGGGGGGGGCTACAATGAGCAGTTCTTC. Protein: CASSSQGGGYNEQFF.

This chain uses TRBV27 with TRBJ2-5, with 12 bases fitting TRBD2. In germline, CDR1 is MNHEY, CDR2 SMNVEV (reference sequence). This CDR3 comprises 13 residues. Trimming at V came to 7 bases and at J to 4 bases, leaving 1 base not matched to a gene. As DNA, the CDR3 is TGTGCCAGCACGACTAGCGGGAGAGAGACCCAGTACTTC. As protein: CASTTSGRETQYF.

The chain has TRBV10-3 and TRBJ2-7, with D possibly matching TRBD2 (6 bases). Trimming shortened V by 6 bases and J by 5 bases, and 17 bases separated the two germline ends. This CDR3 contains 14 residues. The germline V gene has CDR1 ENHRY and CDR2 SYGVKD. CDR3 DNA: TGTGCCATCAGGGTACTGGGCGGGGCCCACGAGCAGTACTTC. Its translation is CAIRVLGGAHEQYF.

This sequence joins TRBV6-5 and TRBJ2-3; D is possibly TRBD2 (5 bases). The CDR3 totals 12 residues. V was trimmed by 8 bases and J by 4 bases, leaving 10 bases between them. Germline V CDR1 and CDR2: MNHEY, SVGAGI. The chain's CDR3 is CASWAGPDTQYF. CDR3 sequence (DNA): TGTGCCAGCTGGGCGGGTCCAGATACGCAGTATTTT.

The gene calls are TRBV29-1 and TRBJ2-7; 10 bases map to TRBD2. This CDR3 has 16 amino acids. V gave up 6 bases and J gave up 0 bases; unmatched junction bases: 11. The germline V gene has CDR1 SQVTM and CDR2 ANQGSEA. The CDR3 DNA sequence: TGCAGCGTACAAGGGCCAAGCGGGAGGGCCTCCTACGAGCAGTACTTC. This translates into CSVQGPSGRASYEQYF.

Here the CDR3 reads CASSPTGTGNTEAFF. The CDR3 DNA is TGCGCCAGCAGCCCCACCGGGACAGGGAACACTGAAGCTTTCTTT. The chain links TRBV4-1 to TRBJ1-1, with 8 bases matching TRBD1. This CDR3 is 15 amino acids long. V was pared by 4 bases and J by 1 base, with 5 bases of the junction left unmatched. Germline V CDR1 and CDR2: MGHRA, YSYEKL.